The 28 T cell receptor beta chains listed next were all sequenced from one sample in a study of T cells expressing NK-cell markers. TCRdb reprocessed the 5' RACE reads, keeping one entry per CDR3 protein, no DNA. This sample contains about half a million distinct CDR3 sequences. The specimen was blood T cells: a sorted CD56 or NKG2C T cell subset, CD4+ or CD8+ T cells, or bulk PBMC T cells (not recorded which). These receptors were obtained from a woman aged 50 to 60 in good health.

The chain uses TRBV10-3 and TRBJ2-1; TCRdb gives TRBD2 as the D gene, but with no DNA this cannot be confirmed. CDR3 length: 15 residues. Germline assignment: CDR1 ENHRY and CDR2 SYGVKD. The CDR3 here is CAISASATTTNEQFF.

V usage is TRBV5-1 and J usage is TRBJ1-4; TCRdb indicates TRBD1, and absent DNA this call remains unverified. CDR1 and CDR2 from the germline V gene are SGHRS and YFSETQ. CDR3 length: 14 residues. The CDR3 sequence is CASSLGAAGEKLFF.

The chain is built from TRBV7-2 and TRBJ2-5; as DNA is missing, the TRBD1 call by TCRdb cannot be tested. The CDR3 consists of 14 residues. From germline, CDR1 is SGHTA and CDR2 FQGNSA. CDR3: CASSLVAGLETQYF.

The rearrangement links TRBV6-2 or TRBV6-3 to TRBJ1-2; TCRdb calls TRBD1, which cannot be checked without DNA. Germline V gene lookup returns CDR1 MNHEY and CDR2 SVGEGT. There are 13 residues in the CDR3. CDR3 amino acids: CASSPVRRGSYTF.

Here the CDR3 reads CSASLIAGGPETQYF. The chain recombines TRBV20-1 with TRBJ2-5; absent DNA, TCRdb's TRBD2 call cannot be checked. Germline loops: CDR1 DFQATT, CDR2 SNEGSKA (reference sequence). The CDR3 spans 15 residues.

The V gene is TRBV2, the J gene TRBJ1-1; no DNA is available, so the TRBD1 call from TCRdb remains unchecked. Germline loops: CDR1 SNHLY, CDR2 FYNNEI. The CDR3 contains 15 residues. The CDR3 loop is CASSDDRVGHTEAFF.

The V call is TRBV10-3, the J call TRBJ1-2; TCRdb's assignment of TRBD1 cannot be checked, as there is no DNA. The germline CDR1 and CDR2 sequences are ENHRY and SYGVKD. This CDR3 region has 14 residues. The chain's CDR3 is CAISASGGDYGYTF.

The chain links TRBV28 to TRBJ1-4. Germline CDR1 is MDHEN and CDR2 is SYDVKM. This CDR3 contains 15 residues. The CDR3 loop reads CASSPSLIPYEKLFF.

The chain employs TRBV3-1 and TRBJ2-3; TCRdb designates TRBD2, a call that cannot be tested without DNA. This CDR3 has 18 amino acids. Per germline, CDR1 LGHDT and CDR2 YNNKEL (reference sequence). This chain's CDR3 is CASSQGPLLAGGPDTQYF.

The V and J genes are TRBV5-1 and TRBJ2-5; TCRdb returns TRBD2, unconfirmable since there is no DNA. The CDR3 length is 14 residues. Germline-derived CDR1 and CDR2 are SGHRS and YFSETQ. The CDR3 reads CASSVGTSGETQYF.

The chain joins TRBV6-5 to TRBJ2-1; TCRdb's assignment of TRBD2 cannot be checked, as there is no DNA. The CDR3 totals 18 residues. Germline V gene data show CDR1 as MNHEY and CDR2 as SVGAGI. This CDR3 is CASSYSPVGPFSYNEQFF.

The chain couples TRBV20-1 to TRBJ2-3; the D call of TRBD1 rests on TCRdb alone, since no DNA is present to check it. The CDR3 totals 17 residues. Germline V gene lookup returns CDR1 DFQATT and CDR2 SNEGSKA (reference sequence). The CDR3 here is CSASPPGTGVFTDTQYF.

CDR3 sequence: CASSQVGVPNGELFF. J is TRBJ2-2 and V is TRBV14; as DNA is missing, the TRBD1 call by TCRdb cannot be tested. From germline, CDR1 is SGHDN and CDR2 FVKESK. The CDR3 sequence is 15 residues long.

The V call is TRBV19, the J call TRBJ2-3; the TCRdb call, TRBD2, lacks DNA for checking. Germline CDR1 is LNHDA and CDR2 is SQIVND (reference sequence). The CDR3 has 13 residues. CDR3: CASKGEGQGTQYF. Based on the CDR3 plus reference TRBV19 and TRBJ2-3, the full variable domain is DGGITQSPKYLFRKEGQNVTLSCEQNLNHDAMYWYRQDPGQGLRLIYYSQIVNDFQKGDIAEGYSVSREKKESFPLTVTSAQKNPTAFYLCASKGEGQGTQYFGPGTRLTVL.

This sequence joins TRBV2 and TRBJ2-3; the D gene TCRdb calls, TRBD2, cannot be checked with no DNA. Germline V gene sequence: CDR1 SNHLY, CDR2 FYNNEI. CDR3 length: 14 residues. The CDR3: CASELASSTDTQYF.

The chain combines TRBV20-1 with TRBJ2-1; as DNA is missing, the TRBD2 call by TCRdb cannot be tested. The CDR3 sequence is 16 residues long. CDR1 is DFQATT and CDR2 is SNEGSKA in the germline V gene (reference sequence). The CDR3 here is CSSRLAGGPPNNEQFF.

The V gene is TRBV30, the J gene TRBJ2-1; absent DNA, TCRdb's TRBD2 call cannot be checked. The germline V gene has CDR1 GTSNPN and CDR2 SVGIG (reference sequence). The CDR3 totals 14 residues. The CDR3 region is CAWKPGRGYNEQFF.

This sequence joins TRBV27 and TRBJ2-7; the D gene TCRdb calls, TRBD1, cannot be checked with no DNA. The CDR3 length is 13 residues. Per germline, CDR1 MNHEY and CDR2 SMNVEV (reference sequence). The CDR3 reads CARFDRAWYEQYF.

The CDR3 sequence: CSARDIRQGTTGELFF. This chain uses TRBV20-1 with TRBJ2-2; TCRdb picks TRBD1, but there is no DNA to check that call. Germline V gene sequence: CDR1 DFQATT, CDR2 SNEGSKA (reference sequence). This CDR3 contains 16 residues.

The chain is built from TRBV20-1 and TRBJ2-7; TCRdb selects TRBD1, and the lack of DNA leaves this call unchecked. CDR3 length: 14 residues. Germline lookup yields CDR1 DFQATT and CDR2 SNEGSKA (reference sequence). The CDR3 spells CSATGQGGTYEQYF.

The rearrangement joins TRBV18 to TRBJ2-3; TCRdb selects TRBD2, and the lack of DNA leaves this call unchecked. This CDR3 comprises 16 residues. Germline V lookup: CDR1 KGHSH, CDR2 LQKENI. This chain's CDR3 is CASSPGLAGVWDTQYF. The whole variable domain, filled in from reference TRBV18 and TRBJ2-3, reads NAGVMQNPRHLVRRRGQEARLRCSPMKGHSHVYWYRQLPEEGLKFMVYLQKENIIDESGMPKERFSAEFPKEGPSILRIQQVVRGDSAAYFCASSPGLAGVWDTQYFGPGTRLTVL.

This sequence joins TRBV9 and TRBJ1-2. The CDR3 has 14 residues. Per the germline V gene, CDR1 is SGDLS and CDR2 is YYNGEE. The CDR3 loop is CASSVTRGLDGYTF.

This sequence joins TRBV19 and TRBJ2-4; absent DNA, TCRdb's TRBD1 call cannot be checked. The V gene's germline CDR1 is LNHDA and CDR2 SQIVND (reference sequence). The CDR3 totals 15 residues. This CDR3 is CASSSSGPRQNIQYF.

The gene calls are TRBV24-1 and TRBJ2-5; no DNA is available, so the TRBD1 call from TCRdb remains unchecked. The CDR3 has 16 amino acids. The germline V gene has CDR1 KGHDR and CDR2 SFDVKD. This chain's CDR3 is CATSDKRTGGPETQYF.

This chain joins TRBV12-3 or TRBV12-4 and TRBJ2-3; TCRdb's assignment of TRBD2 cannot be checked, as there is no DNA. This CDR3 has 16 amino acids. The CDR3 is CASSLGLAGGPDTQYF.

The chain combines TRBV6-2 or TRBV6-3 with TRBJ2-1; TCRdb's D call of TRBD2 is untestable without DNA. Germline lookup yields CDR1 MNHEY and CDR2 SVGEGT. The CDR3 has 18 residues. CDR3 amino acids: CASSYRRGRGISYNEQFF.

CDR3 loop: CSARPDRGFEDTQYF. The rearrangement uses TRBV20-1 and TRBJ2-3; there is no DNA to check the TCRdb D call of TRBD1. This CDR3 region has 15 residues. CDR1 and CDR2 from the germline V gene are DFQATT and SNEGSKA (reference sequence).

V is TRBV20-1 and J is TRBJ1-4. Germline V gene lookup returns CDR1 DFQATT and CDR2 SNEGSKA (reference sequence). The CDR3 is 13 residues long. This CDR3 is CSAKDGTNEKLFF.